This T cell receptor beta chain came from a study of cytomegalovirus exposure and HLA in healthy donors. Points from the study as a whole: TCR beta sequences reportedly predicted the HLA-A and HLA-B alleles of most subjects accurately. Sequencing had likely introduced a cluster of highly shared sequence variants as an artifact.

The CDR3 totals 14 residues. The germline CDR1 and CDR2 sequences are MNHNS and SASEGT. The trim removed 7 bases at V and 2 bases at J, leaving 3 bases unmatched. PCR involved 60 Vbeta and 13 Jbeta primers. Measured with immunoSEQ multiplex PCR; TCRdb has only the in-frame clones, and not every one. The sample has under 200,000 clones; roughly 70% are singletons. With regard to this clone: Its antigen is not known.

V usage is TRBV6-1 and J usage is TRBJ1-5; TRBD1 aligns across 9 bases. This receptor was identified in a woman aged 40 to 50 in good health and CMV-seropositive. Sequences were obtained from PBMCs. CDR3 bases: TGTGCCAGCATCCGGGACAGGGGCAATCAGCCCCAGCATTTT. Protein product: CASIRDRGNQPQHF.